This T cell receptor (beta chain) stems from a study of CD8 T cell repertoires and HIV-1 epitope variants. For the study at large: Epitopes were three Gag families plus Nef HW9 and YT9. Overall study findings and caveats: The assay identified only TCR beta chains of antigen-proliferating T cells. Four or five clonotypes recognized Nef KF9, one HW9, none TAALDMSHF. Most of the nine antigen-specific clonotypes appeared cross-reactive to autologous or escape variants.

Using immunoSEQ multiplex PCR, the repertoire was profiled, and TCRdb retains in-frame clones only, with some absent. Of about 2,600 clones listed, approximately 72% are singletons. As concerns this clone: Its antigen is still unknown.

CDR1 is WSHSY and CDR2 is SAAADI in the germline V gene. The CDR3 loop spans 15 amino acids. V trimming: 5 bases; J trimming: 4 bases; junction bases outside the gene matches: 6. The chain couples TRBV10-2 to TRBJ2-1; 9 bases agree with TRBD1. Sequenced material: cultured CD8+ T cells derived from PBMCs. The source of this sequence is a male donor with HIV. In DNA, the CDR3 is TGCGCCAGCAGTCAGGGACAGGGTAATTACAATGAGCAGTTCTTC. Its protein product is CASSQGQGNYNEQFF.